A selection of T cell receptor beta chains follows, all from one sample in a study of blood T cell repertoires in COVID-19. The data were produced by immunoSEQ multiplex PCR, yet TCRdb's version contains in-frame clones alone and is incomplete. Among roughly 41,000 clones listed, 70% to 90% were seen once. The specimen was peripheral blood. The source is a human donor in a cohort sampled during active COVID-19. The CDR3 runs from the conserved cysteine through the conserved F or W. A D gene is named only where the DNA matches it firmly. Expanded clones are given a class, and other clones once, few, many or no size at all.

CDR3 DNA: TGTGCCAGCAGTCCGGGGGGGCAGGGTTACGAGCAGTACTTC
CDR3 protein: CASSPGGQGYEQYF
D gene: TRBD2
V gene: TRBV27
clone size: NA
J gene: TRBJ2-7

CDR3 DNA: TGTGCCACCAGCCCCCGGACAGGCCCCTACGAGCAGTACTTC
CDR3 protein: CATSPRTGPYEQYF
D gene: TRBD1
V gene: TRBV15
clone size: NA
J gene: TRBJ2-7

CDR3 DNA: TGTGCCAGCAGTCACTGGACAGAGAATAGAAATTCACCCCTCCACTTT
CDR3 protein: CASSHWTENRNSPLHF
D gene: NA
V gene: TRBV28
clone size: few
J gene: TRBJ1-6

CDR3 DNA: TGTGCCAGCAGCTTAGAGGGCAGGGGCTCCTACAATGAGCAGTTCTTC
CDR3 protein: CASSLEGRGSYNEQFF
D gene: NA
V gene: TRBV7-8
clone size: NA
J gene: TRBJ2-1

CDR3 DNA: TGTGCCAGCAGGAGCTACTACGGGGAGCTGTTTTTT
CDR3 protein: CASRSYYGELFF
D gene: NA
V gene: TRBV7-9
clone size: few
J gene: TRBJ2-2

CDR3 DNA: TGTGCCAGCGCCGACACGGACACAGATACGCAGTATTTT
CDR3 protein: CASADTDTDTQYF
D gene: NA
V gene: TRBV12-3/TRBV12-4
clone size: NA
J gene: TRBJ2-3

CDR3 DNA: TGTGCCAGTAGTATAGAGGCTCGGGAGGGCGCGCACGATGAGCAGTTCTTC
CDR3 protein: CASSIEAREGAHDEQFF
D gene: TRBD2
V gene: TRBV19
clone size: NA
J gene: TRBJ2-1

CDR3 DNA: TGTGCCAGCAGTGGGGAGGGTCGTTATGGCTACACCTTC
CDR3 protein: CASSGEGRYGYTF
D gene: NA
V gene: TRBV28
clone size: few
J gene: TRBJ1-2

CDR3 DNA: TGTGCCAGCAGTTTCACCTTTGGGGGGGCCAAAAACATTCAGTACTTC
CDR3 protein: CASSFTFGGAKNIQYF
D gene: NA
V gene: TRBV28
clone size: NA
J gene: TRBJ2-4

CDR3 DNA: TGTGCCAGCAGTTTATGGGACAGGGCCACAGATACGCAGTATTTT
CDR3 protein: CASSLWDRATDTQYF
D gene: TRBD1
V gene: TRBV28
clone size: NA
J gene: TRBJ2-3

CDR3 DNA: TGTGCCAGCAGCTTGGGAGGGGGACAGGGATACGAGCAGTACTTC
CDR3 protein: CASSLGGGQGYEQYF
D gene: TRBD1
V gene: TRBV5-4
clone size: NA
J gene: TRBJ2-7

CDR3 DNA: TGTGCCACCAGTGCTGCAGATGAGCGGGTTACGTACAATGAGCAGTTCTTC
CDR3 protein: CATSAADERVTYNEQFF
D gene: NA
V gene: TRBV24-1
clone size: NA
J gene: TRBJ2-1

CDR3 DNA: TGCGCCAGCAGCTTGCTGGGAGGGAGGGGGTCGGATACGCAGTATTTT
CDR3 protein: CASSLLGGRGSDTQYF
D gene: NA
V gene: TRBV5-1
clone size: NA
J gene: TRBJ2-3

CDR3 DNA: TGTGCCAGCAGTTCCGTCGAGTACGAGCAGTACTTC
CDR3 protein: CASSSVEYEQYF
D gene: NA
V gene: TRBV28
clone size: NA
J gene: TRBJ2-7

CDR3 DNA: TGTGCCAGTAGTATGAGAAAGGGGGCCCACGAGCAGTACTTC
CDR3 protein: CASSMRKGAHEQYF
D gene: TRBD1
V gene: TRBV19
clone size: few
J gene: TRBJ2-7

CDR3 DNA: TGTGCCAGCATCACCGGGAACTACCTCCGATTAGAGACCCAGTACTTC
CDR3 protein: CASITGNYLRLETQYF
D gene: NA
V gene: TRBV7-9
clone size: NA
J gene: TRBJ2-5